These 4 T cell receptor beta chains came from one sample sequenced in a study of molecular identifiers for immune sequencing clone quantification (dated by TCRdb to the late 2010s). The library was generated by PCR. The sequencing machine was a NextSeq 500. The raw public reads went through TCRdb reprocessing: fastp at Q25, MiXCR clone calling, in-frame beta chains kept. Each entry merges the rows of one CDR3 protein and shows their most common DNA and genes. The sample has under 800,000 distinct CDR3 sequences on record, roughly 23% of them singletons. The top ten clonotypes cover about 0.81% of the sample. Specimen: naive CD8+ T cells from blood, with Jurkat cell RNA spiked in. What the cell subset or site label conveys for this sample: FACS-sorted CD8+CD4-CCR7+CD45RA+ naive T cells. The receptor source for this set is a human donor in good health. Some libraries in this study had Jurkat cell RNA spiked in.

This clonotype was seen only a few times. The V and J genes are TRBV19 and TRBJ1-5; 9 nucleotides align to TRBD1. Looked up from germline, CDR1 is LNHDA and CDR2 is SQIVND (reference sequence). With 7 bases clipped from V and 7 bases from J, the junction kept 11 bases outside the gene matches. The CDR3 sequence is 15 residues long. This CDR3 is CASTSEDRGGQPQHF. The CDR3 bases are TGTGCCAGTACTTCCGAGGACAGGGGAGGACAGCCCCAGCATTTT.

The chain is built from TRBV10-1 and TRBJ2-5, with D possibly being TRBD1 (6 bases). The CDR3 is made up of 13 amino acids. Trimming left V 2 bases short and J 2 bases short, with 6 bases between. Per the germline V gene, CDR1 is WNHNN and CDR2 is SYGVQD (reference sequence). This CDR3 reads CASSEDRQETQYF. The CDR3 DNA reads as TGCGCCAGCAGTGAGGACAGGCAAGAGACCCAGTACTTC.

As for this clonotype: Being one base from a much bigger clone, this may be a read error. A read error is likely, as this CDR3 ends without the conserved phenylalanine or tryptophan. The CDR3 here is CASSLVKSSYEQYY. CDR3 nucleotides: TGCGCCAGCAGCTTGGTCAAGAGCTCCTACGAGCAGTACTAC. This chain uses TRBV5-1 with TRBJ2-7; no definite D call. This CDR3 region has 14 residues. Germline CDR1 is SGHRS and CDR2 is YFSETQ. V dropped 0 bases and J dropped 0 bases, with 7 bases sitting between them.

This clonotype has a count of ten or more. This sequence joins TRBV30 and TRBJ2-7; D perhaps matches TRBD2 (6 bases). Per the germline V gene, CDR1 is GTSNPN and CDR2 is SVGIG (reference sequence). The CDR3 has 13 residues. V was pared by 1 base and J by 6 bases, with 13 bases between. The CDR3 reads CAWSGGLSVEQYF. The CDR3 nucleotides are TGTGCCTGGAGTGGCGGACTATCGGTCGAGCAGTACTTC.